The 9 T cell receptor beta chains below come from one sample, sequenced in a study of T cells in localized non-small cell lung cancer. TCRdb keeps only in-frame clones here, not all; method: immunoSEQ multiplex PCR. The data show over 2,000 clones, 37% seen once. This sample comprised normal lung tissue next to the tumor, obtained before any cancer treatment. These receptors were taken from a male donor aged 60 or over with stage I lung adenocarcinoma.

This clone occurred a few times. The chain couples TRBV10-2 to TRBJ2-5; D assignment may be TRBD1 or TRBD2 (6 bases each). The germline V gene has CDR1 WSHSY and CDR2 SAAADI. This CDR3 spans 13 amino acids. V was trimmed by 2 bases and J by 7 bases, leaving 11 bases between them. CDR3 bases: TGCGCCAGCAGTGAGGACAGGCGGGGGACCCAGTACTTC. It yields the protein CASSEDRRGTQYF.

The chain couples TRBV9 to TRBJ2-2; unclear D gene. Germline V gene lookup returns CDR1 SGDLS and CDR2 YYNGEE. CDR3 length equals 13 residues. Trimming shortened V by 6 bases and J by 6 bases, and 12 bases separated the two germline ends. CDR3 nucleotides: TGTGCCAGCAAATTAACCCTTTCCGGGGAGCTGTTTTTT. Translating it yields CASKLTLSGELFF.

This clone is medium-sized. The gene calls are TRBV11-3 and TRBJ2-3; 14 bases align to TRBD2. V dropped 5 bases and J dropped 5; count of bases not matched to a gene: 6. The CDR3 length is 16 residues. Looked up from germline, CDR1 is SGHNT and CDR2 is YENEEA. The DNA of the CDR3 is TGTGCCAGCAGCCCGGGACTAGCGGGGGCCGAAGATACGCAGTATTTT. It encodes CASSPGLAGAEDTQYF.

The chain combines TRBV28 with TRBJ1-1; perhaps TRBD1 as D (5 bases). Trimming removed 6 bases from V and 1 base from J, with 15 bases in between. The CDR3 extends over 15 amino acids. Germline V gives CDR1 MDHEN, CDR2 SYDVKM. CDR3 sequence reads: CASSLGAKGNTEAFF. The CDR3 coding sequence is TGTGCCAGCAGCTTAGGGGCAAAAGGGAACACTGAAGCTTTCTTT. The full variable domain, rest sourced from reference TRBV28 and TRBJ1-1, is DVKVTQSSRYLVKRTGEKVFLECVQDMDHENMFWYRQDPGLGLRLIYFSYDVKMKEKGDIPEGYSVSREKKERFSLILESASTNQTSMYLCASSLGAKGNTEAFFGQGTRLTVV.

The CDR3 region is CAWSGKGVTDQPQHF. CDR3 coding DNA: TGTGCCTGGAGTGGGAAGGGGGTTACGGATCAGCCCCAGCATTTT. The rearrangement uses TRBV30 and TRBJ1-5, with D maybe TRBD1 (6 bases). In germline, CDR1 is GTSNPN, CDR2 SVGIG (reference sequence). The CDR3 length is 15 residues. The V end was cut by 1 base, the J end by 5 bases, with 15 bases between.

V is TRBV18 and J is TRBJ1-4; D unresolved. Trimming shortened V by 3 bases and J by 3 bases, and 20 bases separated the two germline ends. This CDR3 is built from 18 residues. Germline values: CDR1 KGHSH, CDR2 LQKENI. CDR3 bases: TGTGCCAGCTCACCGCTTGGCCAGGCCCCAACTTCTAATGAAAAACTGTTTTTT. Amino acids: CASSPLGQAPTSNEKLFF. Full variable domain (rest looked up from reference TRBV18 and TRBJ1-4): NAGVMQNPRHLVRRRGQEARLRCSPMKGHSHVYWYRQLPEEGLKFMVYLQKENIIDESGMPKERFSAEFPKEGPSILRIQQVVRGDSAAYFCASSPLGQAPTSNEKLFFGSGTQLSVL.

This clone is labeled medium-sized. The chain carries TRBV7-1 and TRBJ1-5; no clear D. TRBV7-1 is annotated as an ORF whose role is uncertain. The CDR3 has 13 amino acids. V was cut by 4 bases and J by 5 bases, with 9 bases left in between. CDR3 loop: CASSLNRDQPQHF. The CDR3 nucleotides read TGTGCCAGCAGCTTAAATCGGGATCAGCCCCAGCATTTT.

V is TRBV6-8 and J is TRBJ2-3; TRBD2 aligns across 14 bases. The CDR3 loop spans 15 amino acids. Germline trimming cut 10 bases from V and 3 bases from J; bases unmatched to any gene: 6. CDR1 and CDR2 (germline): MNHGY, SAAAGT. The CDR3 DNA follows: TGTGCCATCAGGAGGACTAGCGGGGGGACAGATACGCAGTATTTT. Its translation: CAIRRTSGGTDTQYF.

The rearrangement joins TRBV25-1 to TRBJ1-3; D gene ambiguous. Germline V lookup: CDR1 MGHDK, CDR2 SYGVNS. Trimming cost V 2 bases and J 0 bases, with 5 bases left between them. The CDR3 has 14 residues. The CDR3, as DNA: TGTGCCAGCAGTGAAGGGGTCTCTGGAAACACCATATATTTT. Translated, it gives CASSEGVSGNTIYF.